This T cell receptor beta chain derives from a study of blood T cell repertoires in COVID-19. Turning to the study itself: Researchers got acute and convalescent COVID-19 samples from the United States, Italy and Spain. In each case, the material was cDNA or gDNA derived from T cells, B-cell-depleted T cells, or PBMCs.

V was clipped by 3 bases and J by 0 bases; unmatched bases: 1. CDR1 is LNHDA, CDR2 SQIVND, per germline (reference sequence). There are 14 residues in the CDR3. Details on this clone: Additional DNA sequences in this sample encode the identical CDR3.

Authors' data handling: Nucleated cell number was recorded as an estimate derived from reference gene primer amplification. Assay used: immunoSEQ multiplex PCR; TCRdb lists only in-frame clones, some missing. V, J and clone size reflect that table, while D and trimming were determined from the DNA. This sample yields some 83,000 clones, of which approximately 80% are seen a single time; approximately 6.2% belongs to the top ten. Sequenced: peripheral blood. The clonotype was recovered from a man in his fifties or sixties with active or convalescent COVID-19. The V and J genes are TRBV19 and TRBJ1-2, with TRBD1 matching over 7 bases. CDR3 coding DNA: TGTGCCAGTAGTATTCAGGGGGCTAACTATGGCTACACCTTC. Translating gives CASSIQGANYGYTF.